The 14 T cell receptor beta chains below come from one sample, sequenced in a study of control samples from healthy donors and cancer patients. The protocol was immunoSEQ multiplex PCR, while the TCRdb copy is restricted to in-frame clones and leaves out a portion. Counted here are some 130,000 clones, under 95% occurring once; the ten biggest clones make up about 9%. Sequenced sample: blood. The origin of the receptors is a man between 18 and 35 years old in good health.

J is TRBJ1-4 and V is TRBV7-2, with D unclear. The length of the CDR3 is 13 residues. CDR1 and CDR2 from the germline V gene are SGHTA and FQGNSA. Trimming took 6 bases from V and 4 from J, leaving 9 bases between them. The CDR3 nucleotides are TGTGCCAGCAGTTTGAGATTTAATGAAAAACTGTTTTTT. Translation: CASSLRFNEKLFF.

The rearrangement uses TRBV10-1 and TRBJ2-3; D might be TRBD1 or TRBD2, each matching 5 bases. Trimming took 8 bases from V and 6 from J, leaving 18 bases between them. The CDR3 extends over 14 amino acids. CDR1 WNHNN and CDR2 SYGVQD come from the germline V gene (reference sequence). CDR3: CASGGSGDTDTQYF. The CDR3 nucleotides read TGCGCCAGCGGGGGTTCAGGCGACACTGATACGCAGTATTTT.

The CDR3 is CASSLLEQFSEKLFF. As DNA, the CDR3 is TGTGCCAGCAGCCTGCTAGAACAGTTTTCTGAAAAACTGTTTTTT. This chain links TRBV7-9 with TRBJ1-4; D gene unclear. Per germline, CDR1 SEHNR and CDR2 FQNEAQ (reference sequence). The CDR3 spans 15 residues. V was pared by 5 bases and J by 7 bases, with 17 bases between.

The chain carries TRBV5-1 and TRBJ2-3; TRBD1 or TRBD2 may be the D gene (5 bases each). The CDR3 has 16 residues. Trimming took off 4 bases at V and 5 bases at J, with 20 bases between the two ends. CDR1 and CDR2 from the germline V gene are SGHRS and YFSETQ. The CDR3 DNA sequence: TGCGCCAGCAGCACTTACGGGACCGCCAGTGGAGATACGCAGTATTTT. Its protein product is CASSTYGTASGDTQYF.

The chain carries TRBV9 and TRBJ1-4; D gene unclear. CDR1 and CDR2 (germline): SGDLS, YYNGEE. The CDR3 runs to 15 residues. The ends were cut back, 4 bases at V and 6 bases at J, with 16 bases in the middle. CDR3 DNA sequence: TGTGCCAGCAGCCCGACCGGGAGACTTCATGAAAAACTGTTTTTT. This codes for CASSPTGRLHEKLFF.

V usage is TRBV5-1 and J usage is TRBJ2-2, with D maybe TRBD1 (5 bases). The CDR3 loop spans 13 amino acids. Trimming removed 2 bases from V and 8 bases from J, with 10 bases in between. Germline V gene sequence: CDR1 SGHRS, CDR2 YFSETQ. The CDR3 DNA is TGCGCCAGCAGCTTTACCCGACAGGGGGAGCTGTTTTTT. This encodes CASSFTRQGELFF.

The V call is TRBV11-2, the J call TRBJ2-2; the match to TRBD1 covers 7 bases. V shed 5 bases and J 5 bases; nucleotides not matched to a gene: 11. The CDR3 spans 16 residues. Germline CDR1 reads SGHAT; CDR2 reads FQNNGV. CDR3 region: CASSPHPTGYTGELFF. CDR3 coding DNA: TGTGCCAGCAGCCCCCACCCGACAGGGTATACCGGGGAGCTGTTTTTT.

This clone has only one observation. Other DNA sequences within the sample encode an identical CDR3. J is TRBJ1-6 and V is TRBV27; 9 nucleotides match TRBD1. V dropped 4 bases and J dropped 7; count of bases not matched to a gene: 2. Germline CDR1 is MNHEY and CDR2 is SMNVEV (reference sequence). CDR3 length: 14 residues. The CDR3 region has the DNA TGTGCCAGCAGTTCCGGGACAGGGAATTCACCCCTCCACTTT. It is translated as CASSSGTGNSPLHF.

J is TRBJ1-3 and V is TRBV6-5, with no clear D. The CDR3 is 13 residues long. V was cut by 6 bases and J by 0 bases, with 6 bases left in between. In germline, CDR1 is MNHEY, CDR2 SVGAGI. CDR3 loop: CASRDHSGNTIYF. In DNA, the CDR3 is TGTGCCAGCAGGGACCACTCTGGAAACACCATATATTTT.

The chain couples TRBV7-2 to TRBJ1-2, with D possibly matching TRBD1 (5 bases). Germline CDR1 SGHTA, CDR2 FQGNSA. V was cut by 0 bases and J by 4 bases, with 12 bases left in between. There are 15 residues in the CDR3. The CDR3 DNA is TGTGCCAGCAGCTTAGCCGGGGCAGTCCTCTATGGCTACACCTTC. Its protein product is CASSLAGAVLYGYTF.

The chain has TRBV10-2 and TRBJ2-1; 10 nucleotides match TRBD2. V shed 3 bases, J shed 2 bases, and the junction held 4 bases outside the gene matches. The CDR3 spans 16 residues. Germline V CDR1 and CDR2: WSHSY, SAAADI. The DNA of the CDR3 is TGCGCCAGCAGTGAAGTAGGACTAGCGGCCTACAATGAGCAGTTCTTC. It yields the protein CASSEVGLAAYNEQFF.

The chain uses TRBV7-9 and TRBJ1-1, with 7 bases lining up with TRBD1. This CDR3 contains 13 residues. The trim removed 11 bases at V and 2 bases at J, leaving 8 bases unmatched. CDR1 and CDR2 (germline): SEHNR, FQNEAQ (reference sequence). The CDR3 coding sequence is TGTGCCTCCTCGGGACAGTCCAACACTGAAGCTTTCTTT. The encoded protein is CASSGQSNTEAFF.

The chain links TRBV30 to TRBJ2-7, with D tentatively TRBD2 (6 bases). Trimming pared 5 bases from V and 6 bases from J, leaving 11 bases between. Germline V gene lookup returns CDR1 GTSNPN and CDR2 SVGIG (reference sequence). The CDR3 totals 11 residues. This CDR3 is CAWGGTGEQYF. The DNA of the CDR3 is TGTGCCTGGGGAGGGACCGGCGAGCAGTACTTC.

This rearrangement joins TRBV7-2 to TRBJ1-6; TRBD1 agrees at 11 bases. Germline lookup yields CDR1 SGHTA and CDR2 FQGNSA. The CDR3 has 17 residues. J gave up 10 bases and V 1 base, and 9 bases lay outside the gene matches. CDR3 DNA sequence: TGTGCCAGCAGCTTAGGGTCCCGGGACAGGGGGTGGTCACCCCTCCACTTT. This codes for CASSLGSRDRGWSPLHF.